This T cell receptor beta chain derives from a study of blood T cells in healthy people across ages. The overall study: About one barcoded TCR beta cDNA was captured per two T cells.

This clonotype was found once. For the second PCR, which ran for about 6 to 11 cycles, a sample-barcoded 5' primer and a J-beta primer mix were used. TCRdb redid the calling of the 5' RACE reads with MiXCR, one entry per CDR3 protein. Of about 1.4 million distinct CDR3 sequences listed, almost 60% were seen once; the top ten hold 6.7%. Germline CDR1 is SGHVS and CDR2 is FNYEAQ. CDR3 size: 16 residues. Unmatched junction bases numbered 2, after V lost 1 base and J lost 2 bases. Sample: blood. This receptor was taken from a man younger than 35 in good health. The chain combines TRBV7-6 with TRBJ2-6; 7 nucleotides agree with TRBD1. CDR3 in amino acids: CASSLDRGPGANVLTF. The CDR3 DNA reads as TGTGCCAGCAGCTTAGATAGGGGGCCTGGGGCCAACGTCCTGACTTTC. The full variable domain, in which reference TRBV7-6 and TRBJ2-6 provide the parts outside the CDR3, is GAGVSQSPRYKVTKRGQDVALRCDPISGHVSLYWYRQALGQGPEFLTYFNYEAQQDKSGLPNDRFSAERPEGSISTLTIQRTEQRDSAMYRCASSLDRGPGANVLTFGAGSRLTVL.